There are many counts of the clone carrying this T cell receptor (beta chain). What it binds is unknown. Germline V gives CDR1 SGHRS, CDR2 YFSETQ. The CDR3 has 14 residues. Between the trimmed V and J ends, which lost 2 bases and 11 bases, there was a span of 14 bases. These data come from a study of neurological immune-mediated disorders. General observations from the study: When the repertoires were sorted by phylogenetic grouping, those of 18 of 34 multiple sclerosis patients ended up in one related-CDR3 cluster, a possible signature.

By 5'RACE with 10-nucleotide random UMIs, the cDNA was made. Each CDR3 protein gets one entry after TCRdb re-called the 5' RACE reads with MiXCR. The data hold about 50,000 distinct CDR3 sequences, with over 4% observed a single time. The clonotype comes from a man aged 50-60 years with multiple sclerosis. The sample taken for sequencing was PBMCs. This sequence joins TRBV5-1 and TRBJ1-6, with no clear D. The DNA for the CDR3 is TGCGCCAGCAGCTTCGGGAGGGAAGGTACACCCCTCCACTTT. This encodes CASSFGREGTPLHF.